The 5 T cell receptor beta chains given below trace back to one sample, sequenced in a study of cytomegalovirus exposure and HLA in healthy donors. The PCR employed 60 Vbeta primers together with 13 Jbeta primers. TCRdb keeps only in-frame clones here, not all; method: immunoSEQ multiplex PCR. This table has tens of thousands of clones, roughly four fifths appearing once. Sequencing was carried out using PBMCs. These receptor sequences come from a woman younger than 45 in good health and CMV-seropositive.

A single count supports this clone. This rearrangement joins TRBV4-1 to TRBJ1-2; possible D gene TRBD1, 5 bases. V lost 0 bases and J 1 base, leaving 12 bases between the germline ends. The CDR3 consists of 16 residues. Germline V gives CDR1 MGHRA, CDR2 YSYEKL. This CDR3 reads CASSQDRQTLNYGYTF. The CDR3 nucleotides read TGCGCCAGCAGCCAAGATCGACAGACGCTTAACTATGGCTACACCTTC.

The chain combines TRBV5-1 with TRBJ1-1, with 10 bases identical to TRBD1. Germline CDR1 SGHRS, CDR2 YFSETQ. The CDR3 runs to 17 residues. Losses at the gene ends were 4 bases for V and 4 bases for J; bases not matched to a gene: 13. The CDR3 region is CASSLTGGGTMGTEAFF. CDR3 bases: TGCGCCAGCAGCCTGACAGGGGGCGGGACCATGGGCACTGAAGCTTTCTTT.

The chain joins TRBV20-1 to TRBJ2-7; D is ambiguous. The germline gives CDR1 DFQATT, CDR2 SNEGSKA (reference sequence). The CDR3 spans 11 residues. The V end lost 2 bases, the J end lost 7 bases, and 9 bases lay between the germline ends. CDR3: CSARWPLEQYF. CDR3 nucleotides: TGCAGTGCTAGATGGCCCTTGGAGCAGTACTTC.

This clone was seen only a few times. This chain links TRBV4-3 with TRBJ2-5, with D perhaps matching TRBD1 (5 bases). Germline loops: CDR1 LGHNA, CDR2 YSLEER. This CDR3 has 13 amino acids. V shed 5 bases and J shed 4 bases, with 11 bases lying between them. The chain's CDR3 is CASSVTGSETQYF. The CDR3 bases are TGCGCCAGCAGCGTAACAGGTTCAGAGACCCAGTACTTC.

This sequence joins TRBV6-5 and TRBJ2-2, with D possibly TRBD2 on 6 matching bases. The germline V and J ends were trimmed by 5 bases and 7 bases, with 14 bases remaining between them. Germline CDR1 reads MNHEY; CDR2 reads SVGAGI. CDR3 length: 14 amino acids. In DNA form, the CDR3 reads TGTGCCAGCAGTGCATGGGGGGTCGGCGGGGAGCTGTTTTTT. As protein: CASSAWGVGGELFF.